These T cell receptor beta chains were read from a single sample in a study of blood T cells in healthy people across ages. Each CDR3 protein is one row after TCRdb ran MiXCR on the 5' RACE reads. Here the sample spans hundreds of thousands of distinct CDR3 sequences, 45% to 55% being singletons. Sequenced input: blood. The receptors stem from a man older than 75 in good health. The CDR3 runs from the conserved cysteine through the conserved F or W. D genes are given only for firm matches. Some rows have no size entry. The others give once, few or many, or a class for an expanded clone.

D	V	size	J	DNA	CDR3
TRBD1	TRBV7-9	-	TRBJ1-6	TGTGCCAGCAGGATGGACAGGACCAATTCACCCCTCCACTTT	CASRMDRTNSPLHF
-	TRBV5-1	-	TRBJ1-2	TGCGCCAGCAGCTTCGGGGGGCCTAGAGCTAACTATGGCTACACCTTC	CASSFGGPRANYGYTF
-	TRBV5-1	-	TRBJ1-1	TGCGCCAGCAGCTTGGAACCCCGTAGCGGGATGAACACTGAAGCTTTCTTT	CASSLEPRSGMNTEAFF
-	TRBV6-5	-	TRBJ2-7	TGTGCCAGCAGTTACTCGGGGCAGCACTACGAGCAGTACTTC	CASSYSGQHYEQYF
TRBD2	TRBV9	few	TRBJ2-5	TGTGCCAGCAGCGTAGGGGCTAGCGGCCAAGAGACCCAGTACTTC	CASSVGASGQETQYF
TRBD1	TRBV28	-	TRBJ2-7	TGTGCCAGCAGTACAGGGGATACTTTCCACGAGCAGTACTTC	CASSTGDTFHEQYF
TRBD2	TRBV6-2/TRBV6-3	-	TRBJ2-5	TGTGCCAGCAACCCCGCGACTAGCGGAGAAGAGACCCAGTACTTC	CASNPATSGEETQYF
-	TRBV7-2	-	TRBJ1-4	TGTGCCAGCAGCCCCCGCCCGCCCGGGGGGGCCCCAACTAATGAAAAACTGTTTTTT	CASSPRPPGGAPTNEKLFF
TRBD2	TRBV11-2	-	TRBJ2-5	TGTGCCAGCAGCTTAATAGCGGGAGAGGGTGCGACCCAGTACTTC	CASSLIAGEGATQYF
-	TRBV10-3	many	TRBJ1-5	TGTGCCATCAGTGAGTCGCGGGACGTAGCTTACCAGCATTTT	CAISESRDVAYQHF
-	TRBV11-2	few	TRBJ1-5	TGTGCCAGCAGCCTAACCCCCGCGGGTGGTCAGCCCCAGCATTTT	CASSLTPAGGQPQHF
-	TRBV7-9	-	TRBJ2-1	TGTGCCAGCAGTCCCCGGGGAAACAATGAGCAGTTCTTC	CASSPRGNNEQFF
TRBD1	TRBV6-6	many	TRBJ1-1	TGTGCCAGTTGGGACAGCACTGAAGCTTTCTTT	CASWDSTEAFF
-	TRBV5-1	many	TRBJ2-7	TGCGCCAGCACTTGGGACCCGCAGTCCGACGAGCAGTACTTC	CASTWDPQSDEQYF
TRBD1	TRBV10-3	few	TRBJ2-1	TGTGCCATCAGTCGACAGGGGGACTCCTACAATGAGCAGTTCTTC	CAISRQGDSYNEQFF
TRBD2	TRBV5-1	few	TRBJ2-5	TGCGCCAGCAGCTATACGGGACTAGCGGGGGTTGAGCAGTACTTC	CASSYTGLAGVEQYF
-	TRBV20-1	-	TRBJ2-4	TGCAGTGCTAGAGGCCCCTGGCTAGCCGACAATGAGCAGTACTTC	CSARGPWLADNEQYF
-	TRBV29-1	few	TRBJ2-2	TGCAGCGTTAAGGACAGATCAAACACCGGGGAGCTGTTTTTT	CSVKDRSNTGELFF
TRBD2	TRBV3-1	-	TRBJ2-7	TGTGCCAGCAGCCAGGCCCCGGGGGGGACCGAGCAGTACTTC	CASSQAPGGTEQYF
TRBD2	TRBV4-2	-	TRBJ2-2	TGTGCCAGCAGCCCAGCACTAGCGGCTGACACCGGGGAGCTGTTTTTT	CASSPALAADTGELFF